The clone carrying this TCR beta chain appeared many times. With 7 bases removed from V and 4 bases from J, the gap between germline ends came to 16 bases. This CDR3 contains 14 residues. The PBMCs were taken from 10 ml of fresh peripheral blood. This record belongs to a study of T cells in Graves' hyperthyroidism and ophthalmopathy. There were TCR beta CDR3 regions amplified from RNA transcripts. TCR CDR3 regions were first amplified by RT-PCR with HTBI primers. TCRdb reprocessed the multiplex PCR reads with MiXCR, giving one entry per CDR3 protein. Of 300,000 to 400,000 distinct CDR3 sequences listed, around a sixth were seen once; the top ten hold about half.

This receptor was identified in a woman between 50 and 59 years old with Graves' hyperthyroidism. Source material: blood. The rearrangement links TRBV12-3 or TRBV12-4 to TRBJ1-2; TRBD1 might be the D (5 bases). In DNA form, the CDR3 reads TGTGCCAGCACCCTTGGGGCGGAAGCCTATGGCTACACCTTC. Translating it yields CASTLGAEAYGYTF.